Below, 27 T cell receptor beta chains from the same sample are listed, as sequenced in a study of blood T cell repertoires in COVID-19. The method was immunoSEQ multiplex PCR; TCRdb's version includes in-frame clones alone and lacks a portion of them. The table records roughly 290,000 clones, about 87% of them present only once. Sequences were obtained from peripheral blood. The receptors stem from a woman between 45 and 60 years old who had recovered from COVID-19.

The CDR3 is CASSPGGGDYGYTF. The CDR3 bases are TGTGCCAGCAGCCCGGGGGGGGGCGACTATGGCTACACCTTC. The chain couples TRBV27 to TRBJ1-2; D perhaps matches TRBD1 (6 bases). The germline V gene encodes CDR1 MNHEY and CDR2 SMNVEV (reference sequence). This CDR3 is built from 14 residues. Between the trimmed V and J ends, which lost 6 bases and 3 bases, there was a span of 14 bases.

The chain recombines TRBV3-1 (or the pseudogene TRBV3-2) with TRBJ2-7; D might be TRBD2 (5 bases). V lost 3 bases, J lost 3 bases, and 6 bases lay in between. CDR3 length: 12 residues. Germline loops: CDR1 LGHDT, CDR2 YNNKEL (reference sequence). The CDR3 spells CASSHRDYEQYF. CDR3 in DNA: TGTGCCAGCAGCCACCGGGACTACGAGCAGTACTTC.

CDR3 loop: CASFTPGFGEKLFF. The CDR3 DNA follows: TGTGCCAGCTTCACCCCAGGGTTTGGCGAAAAACTGTTTTTT. The genes are TRBV28 and TRBJ1-4, with D perhaps matching TRBD1 (5 bases). This CDR3 has 14 amino acids. Germline V gene lookup returns CDR1 MDHEN and CDR2 SYDVKM. V lost 8 bases and J 8 bases, leaving 18 bases between the germline ends.

The rearrangement links TRBV5-6 to TRBJ1-3, with 7 bases that match TRBD1. The germline CDR1 and CDR2 sequences are SGHDT and YYEEEE. The CDR3 extends over 14 amino acids. Losses at the gene ends were 2 bases for V and 4 bases for J; bases not matched to a gene: 3. The CDR3 protein is CASSFPQGGNTIYF. The CDR3 DNA is TGTGCCAGCAGCTTCCCACAGGGGGGAAACACCATATATTTT.

The chain uses TRBV6-5 and TRBJ2-7; weak D call: TRBD1 (7 bases). V was cut by 6 bases and J by 6 bases, with 18 bases left in between. The CDR3 sequence is 14 residues long. The germline CDR1 and CDR2 sequences are MNHEY and SVGAGI. The CDR3, as DNA: TGTGCCAGCAGGGCAGGGGGAGCCGGGGGCGAGCAGTACTTC. It specifies CASRAGGAGGEQYF.

In DNA form, the CDR3 reads TGTGCCAGCAGTTACTCGAGCGACGAGCAGTACTTC. This codes for CASSYSSDEQYF. The V call is TRBV6-6, the J call TRBJ2-7; no reliable D call. Per germline, CDR1 MNHNY and CDR2 SVGAGI (reference sequence). This CDR3 has 12 residues. Trimming took off 0 bases at V and 5 bases at J, with 5 bases between the two ends.

This clone was counted a single time. This chain links TRBV27 with TRBJ2-1, with D unresolved. CDR3 length: 15 residues. The V gene lost 0 bases and the J gene lost 7 bases, with 13 bases spanning the gap. The germline V gene encodes CDR1 MNHEY and CDR2 SMNVEV (reference sequence). CDR3 amino acids: CASSLSGSVANEQFF. CDR3 in DNA: TGTGCCAGCAGTTTATCGGGCTCTGTCGCTAATGAGCAGTTCTTC.

The chain joins TRBV27 to TRBJ1-6; 7 bases agree with TRBD1. This CDR3 spans 14 amino acids. The trim removed 8 bases at V and 9 bases at J, leaving 10 bases unmatched. CDR1 and CDR2 (germline): MNHEY, SMNVEV (reference sequence). The CDR3 reads CASGRQGSASPLHF. Here the CDR3 DNA reads TGTGCCAGCGGGAGACAGGGTAGCGCTTCACCCCTCCACTTT.

V is TRBV5-4 and J is TRBJ2-5; 7 bases fit TRBD1. This CDR3 has 13 residues. V dropped 4 bases and J dropped 5; count of bases not matched to a gene: 5. Germline CDR1 reads SGHNT; CDR2 reads YYREEE (reference sequence). The CDR3 bases are TGTGCCAGCAGCCACGACAGGGACGAGACCCAGTACTTC. Translating gives CASSHDRDETQYF.

The rearrangement joins TRBV5-6 to TRBJ1-5, with a weak D call TRBD1 (5 bases). The germline V gene encodes CDR1 SGHDT and CDR2 YYEEEE. Between the trimmed V and J ends, which lost 1 base and 4 bases, there was a span of 9 bases. This CDR3 has 14 residues. CDR3 nucleotides: TGTGCCAGCAGCTTGTCAGGGTGGAATCAGCCCCAGCATTTT. Translation gives CASSLSGWNQPQHF.

The V gene is TRBV6-4, the J gene TRBJ2-1; 10 positions match TRBD2. CDR3 length equals 15 residues. V was pared by 3 bases and J by 4 bases, with 3 bases of the junction left unmatched. Germline V gene data show CDR1 as MRHNA and CDR2 as SNTAGT. The CDR3 DNA is TGTGCCAGCAGTGAGACACTAGCGGGGTACAATGAGCAGTTCTTC. Translation: CASSETLAGYNEQFF.

The chain employs TRBV29-1 and TRBJ2-3, with a possible D match to TRBD1 (5 bases). In germline, CDR1 is SQVTM, CDR2 ANQGSEA. V lost 5 bases, J lost 1 base, and 16 bases lay in between. The CDR3 length is 15 residues. DNA of the CDR3: TGCAGCGTTCTATTTAGGACACACCGCACAGATACGCAGTATTTT. This codes for CSVLFRTHRTDTQYF.

In nucleotides, the CDR3 is TGCGCCAGCAGCCAAGTAGGGCTAGCGGGGAGCACAGATACGCAGTATTTT. Amino acid sequence: CASSQVGLAGSTDTQYF. This sequence joins TRBV4-1 and TRBJ2-3; 9 nucleotides match TRBD2. Germline lookup yields CDR1 MGHRA and CDR2 YSYEKL. Trimming at V came to 1 base and at J to 0 bases, leaving 5 bases not matched to a gene. This CDR3 is 17 amino acids long.

This rearrangement joins TRBV7-2 to TRBJ1-1, with D perhaps matching TRBD1 (5 bases). The germline CDR1 and CDR2 sequences are SGHTA and FQGNSA. Trimming left V 5 bases short and J 0 bases short, with 13 bases between. The CDR3 is 15 amino acids. In nucleotides, the CDR3 is TGTGCCAGCAGCCAGGGACGGACTATGAACACTGAAGCTTTCTTT. This gives the protein CASSQGRTMNTEAFF. Based on the CDR3 plus reference TRBV7-2 and TRBJ1-1, the full variable domain is GAGVSQSPSNKVTEKGKDVELRCDPISGHTALYWYRQSLGQGLEFLIYFQGNSAPDKSGLPSDRFSAERTGGSVSTLTIQRTQQEDSAVYLCASSQGRTMNTEAFFGQGTRLTVV.

The chain employs TRBV28 and TRBJ1-2; 11 nucleotides match TRBD1. The germline V gene has CDR1 MDHEN and CDR2 SYDVKM. This CDR3 spans 16 amino acids. The trim removed 2 bases at V and 2 bases at J, leaving 4 bases unmatched. The CDR3: CASSLVGQGANYGYTF. Here the CDR3 DNA reads TGTGCCAGCAGTTTAGTCGGACAGGGGGCGAACTATGGCTACACCTTC.

The chain combines TRBV2 with TRBJ1-2; 7 nucleotides align to TRBD1. Germline V CDR1 and CDR2: SNHLY, FYNNEI. V gave up 6 bases and J gave up 7 bases; unmatched junction bases: 11. This CDR3 comprises 14 residues. CDR3 in amino acids: CASSQTGQSGGYTF. CDR3 DNA: TGTGCCAGCAGCCAGACAGGGCAGTCGGGTGGCTACACCTTC.

The rearrangement joins TRBV7-8 to TRBJ1-5; TRBD1 aligns across 8 bases. The CDR3 has 17 residues. Trimming removed 5 bases from V and 1 base from J; junction bases left unmatched: 10. CDR1 is SGHVS, CDR2 FQNEAQ, per germline. CDR3 residues: CASSTYRGRPSNQPQHF. Here the CDR3 DNA reads TGTGCCAGCAGCACCTACAGGGGGAGGCCGAGCAATCAGCCCCAGCATTTT.

This chain joins TRBV4-2 and TRBJ2-1, with a tentative D call TRBD2 (5 bases). This CDR3 region has 12 residues. V lost 3 bases, J lost 10 bases, and 10 bases lay in between. Per the germline V gene, CDR1 is LGHNA and CDR2 is YNFKEQ. The CDR3 bases are TGTGCCAGCAGCCACTACGGGGAAGAGCAGTTCTTC. This codes for CASSHYGEEQFF.

This rearrangement joins TRBV21-1 to TRBJ2-7; the DNA was not used to check the table's D call, TRBD2. TRBV21-1 is described as a pseudogene. The CDR3 spans 18 residues. The CDR3 sequence is CASGPRGGLAESSYEQYF. The DNA for the CDR3 is TGTGCCAGCGGGCCCCGGGGGGGACTAGCGGAGAGCTCCTACGAGCAGTACTTC.

The gene calls are TRBV6-6 and TRBJ2-1; possibly TRBD2 for D (6 bases). V lost 6 bases and J 4 bases, leaving 13 bases between the germline ends. The CDR3 is 14 amino acids. Germline V gene data show CDR1 as MNHNY and CDR2 as SVGAGI (reference sequence). CDR3 nucleotide sequence: TGTGCCAGCAGCCGCGGGACGGGATACAATGAGCAGTTCTTC. This encodes CASSRGTGYNEQFF.

This chain uses TRBV13 with TRBJ2-2, with TRBD2 identical over 11 bases. Germline CDR1 and CDR2: PRHDT and FYEKMQ (reference sequence). Losses at the gene ends were 3 bases for V and 5 bases for J; bases not matched to a gene: 2. The CDR3 has 15 amino acids. CDR3 sequence (DNA): TGTGCCAGCAGCTTTAGCGGGAGGGCTACCGGGGAGCTGTTTTTT. This gives the protein CASSFSGRATGELFF. The full variable domain, completed using reference TRBV13 and TRBJ2-2, is AAGVIQSPRHLIKEKRETATLKCYPIPRHDTVYWYQQGPGQDPQFLISFYEKMQSDKGSIPDRFSAQQFSDYHSELNMSSLELGDSALYFCASSFSGRATGELFFGEGSRLTVL.

The chain uses TRBV5-4 and TRBJ2-2; 12 bases line up with TRBD2. CDR3 size: 16 residues. V gave up 4 bases and J gave up 7 bases; unmatched junction bases: 8. Germline V CDR1 and CDR2: SGHNT, YYREEE (reference sequence). CDR3 loop: CASSNPSGRAVGELFF. The DNA of the CDR3 is TGTGCCAGCAGCAACCCTAGCGGGAGGGCCGTCGGGGAGCTGTTTTTT.

V gene TRBV7-2 combines with J gene TRBJ1-6; TRBD1 agrees at 8 bases. J lost 7 bases, V lost 2 bases, and 4 bases had no gene match. In germline, CDR1 is SGHTA, CDR2 FQGNSA. CDR3 size: 15 residues. In DNA, the CDR3 is TGTGCCAGCAGCTTATTTTACAGGGGGAATTCACCCCTCCACTTT. It translates to CASSLFYRGNSPLHF.

V gene TRBV28 combines with J gene TRBJ1-5; a possible D gene is TRBD1 (5 bases). The CDR3 runs 15 residues. Germline-derived CDR1 and CDR2 are MDHEN and SYDVKM. The ends were cut back, 4 bases at V and 0 bases at J, with 10 bases in the middle. The CDR3 DNA reads TGTGCCAGCAGTTGGCTCCAGGGTAGCAATCAGCCCCAGCATTTT. Its protein is CASSWLQGSNQPQHF.

This clone has only a few counts. The chain links TRBV27 to TRBJ1-5; 8 bases map to TRBD1. The V gene end was trimmed by 6 bases and the J gene end by 5 bases; junction bases not matched to a gene: 6. The CDR3 loop spans 14 amino acids. Germline V gene sequence: CDR1 MNHEY, CDR2 SMNVEV (reference sequence). CDR3 amino acids: CASSPTGEDQPQHF. The CDR3 DNA reads as TGTGCCAGCAGCCCGACAGGGGAGGATCAGCCCCAGCATTTT.

This chain's CDR3 is CASSLAEGGGNEQFF. In DNA, the CDR3 is TGTGCCAGCAGCCTAGCGGAAGGGGGCGGCAATGAGCAGTTCTTC. The chain joins TRBV9 to TRBJ2-1; D tentatively fits TRBD1 or TRBD2 (7 bases each). The germline CDR1 and CDR2 sequences are SGDLS and YYNGEE. The CDR3 length is 15 residues. Deletions cut 4 bases from V and 6 bases from J, with 17 bases between.

By sample fraction, this clone is medium-sized. This chain uses TRBV4-1 with TRBJ2-3; D possibly corresponds to TRBD1 (6 bases). Germline V lookup: CDR1 MGHRA, CDR2 YSYEKL. V lost 0 bases and J 0 bases, leaving 10 bases between the germline ends. The CDR3 totals 16 residues. The CDR3 protein is CASSQDQGFSTDTQYF. Written as DNA, the CDR3 is TGCGCCAGCAGCCAAGACCAGGGGTTTAGCACAGATACGCAGTATTTT.